This TCR beta chain was identified in a study of blood T cell repertoires in COVID-19. Unmatched junction bases numbered 7, after V lost 5 bases and J lost 5 bases. The CDR3 is 14 amino acids. Germline V CDR1 and CDR2: SEHNR, FQNEAQ (reference sequence). In the authors' workflow: Counts of nucleated cells, estimated from reference gene primer amplification, were obtained. Libraries were prepared by immunoSEQ multiplex PCR; TCRdb keeps only in-frame clonotypes and omits some of them. V, J and clone size were drawn from that table, and D and trimming were deduced from the DNA. The table shows nearly 400,000 clones, with under 90% occurring only once. Participant ages covered roughly 18 to 89 years across 24 US areas. Allocation to cohorts depended on clinical history reported by the participants. Donors of Cohort 3 who recovered were those that had two negative PCRs, clearance, or symptom resolution.

The sequence was collected from a woman between 25 and 40 years old who had recovered from COVID-19. Sequencing was performed on PBMCs or T cells enriched from blood (not recorded which). The chain links TRBV7-9 to TRBJ2-7; 9 nucleotides line up with TRBD1. CDR3 sequence: CASSPGTGYHEQYF. The CDR3 DNA reads as TGTGCCAGCAGCCCCGGGACAGGGTACCACGAGCAGTACTTC.